This T cell receptor beta chain appears in the sequencing data of a study of blood T cell repertoires in COVID-19. Whole-study context: Both acute and convalescent COVID-19 samples were obtained from the United States, Italy and Spain. T cells, B-cell-depleted T cells, or PBMCs supplied cDNA or gDNA.

Authors' processing steps: The authors estimated nucleated cell counts from reference gene primer amplification. This table comes from immunoSEQ multiplex PCR, and its TCRdb copy is limited to in-frame clones, with some not included. The D gene and trimming were derived from the DNA, and the V and J assignments and clone size from that table. The sample contains 150,000 or so clones, roughly nine tenths of which appear only once. J was trimmed by 5 bases and V by 6 bases; bases with no gene match: 8. Germline CDR1 reads SGHTA; CDR2 reads FQGNSA. CDR3 length: 16 residues. Sequencing input: peripheral blood. The sequence derives from a woman between 65 and 79 years old with acute or convalescent COVID-19. The rearrangement joins TRBV7-2 to TRBJ2-7; 15 bases align to TRBD2. This chain's CDR3 is CASRRSGTSGGNEQYF. CDR3 in DNA: TGTGCCAGCAGACGATCCGGGACTAGCGGGGGGAACGAGCAGTACTTC.